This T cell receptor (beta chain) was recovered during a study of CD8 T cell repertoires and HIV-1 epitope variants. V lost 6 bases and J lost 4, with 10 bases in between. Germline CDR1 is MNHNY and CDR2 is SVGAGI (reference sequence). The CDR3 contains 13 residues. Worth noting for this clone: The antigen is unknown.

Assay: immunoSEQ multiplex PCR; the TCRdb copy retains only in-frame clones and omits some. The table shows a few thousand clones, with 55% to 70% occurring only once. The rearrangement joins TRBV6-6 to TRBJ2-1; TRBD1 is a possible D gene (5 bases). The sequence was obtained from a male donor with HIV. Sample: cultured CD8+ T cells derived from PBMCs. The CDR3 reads CASRQVSYNEQFF. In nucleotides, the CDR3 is TGTGCCAGCAGACAGGTGTCTTACAATGAGCAGTTCTTC.